A single sample gave rise to the 27 T cell receptor beta chains below, sequenced in a study of cytomegalovirus exposure and HLA in healthy donors. Clones were sequenced by immunoSEQ multiplex PCR, and TCRdb holds only the in-frame ones, with some missing. The sample records over 45,000 clones, around 90% being singletons. Sequenced: PBMCs. These receptors came from a man aged 18 to 30 in good health and CMV-seronegative.

The V call is TRBV5-1, the J call TRBJ2-5; 7 positions match TRBD1. The V gene end was trimmed by 0 bases and the J gene end by 4 bases; junction bases not matched to a gene: 9. The CDR3 runs to 16 residues. Germline CDR1 and CDR2: SGHRS and YFSETQ. The CDR3 sequence: CASSLGAGGRRETQYF. CDR3 DNA sequence: TGCGCCAGCAGCTTGGGGGCAGGGGGAAGACGAGAGACCCAGTACTTC. Combining the CDR3 with reference TRBV5-1 and TRBJ2-5 gives the whole variable domain KAGVTQTPRYLIKTRGQQVTLSCSPISGHRSVSWYQQTPGQGLQFLFEYFSETQRNKGNFPGRFSGRQFSNSRSEMNVSTLELGDSALYLCASSLGAGGRRETQYFGPGTRLLVL.

The chain links TRBV29-1 to TRBJ2-3; TRBD1 is a possible D gene (5 bases). This CDR3 contains 13 residues. Germline V gene data show CDR1 as SQVTM and CDR2 as ANQGSEA. Trimming cost V 1 base and J 9 bases, with 14 bases left between them. CDR3 sequence: CSVEGSEGATQYF. CDR3 DNA: TGCAGCGTTGAAGGGTCTGAAGGGGCGACGCAGTATTTT.

V gene TRBV6-6 combines with J gene TRBJ2-7; D is ambiguous. V lost 5 bases to trimming and J lost 8 bases, with 13 bases between them. Germline assignment: CDR1 MNHNY and CDR2 SVGAGI (reference sequence). The CDR3 sequence is 12 residues long. CDR3 sequence reads: CASSPPFGKQYF. Here the CDR3 DNA reads TGTGCCAGCAGTCCCCCTTTTGGCAAGCAGTACTTC.

This rearrangement joins TRBV15 to TRBJ2-1; 14 bases match TRBD2. Germline CDR1 reads LNHNV; CDR2 reads YYDKDF (reference sequence). V was clipped by 3 bases and J by 6 bases; unmatched bases: 1. The length of the CDR3 is 15 residues. The CDR3 region is CATSRGTSGSNEQFF. The CDR3 region has the DNA TGTGCCACCAGCAGGGGGACTAGCGGGAGCAATGAGCAGTTCTTC.

V usage is TRBV7-9 and J usage is TRBJ2-1, with TRBD2 identical over 14 bases. Germline lookup yields CDR1 SEHNR and CDR2 FQNEAQ (reference sequence). With V trimmed by 5 bases and J by 6 bases, 6 bases remained unmatched. The CDR3 consists of 16 residues. This chain's CDR3 is CASSITGLAGANEQFF. The CDR3, as DNA: TGTGCCAGCAGCATTACGGGACTAGCGGGAGCCAATGAGCAGTTCTTC.

The genes are TRBV7-9 and TRBJ2-7, with D possibly being TRBD2 (6 bases). Deletions cut 5 bases from V and 5 bases from J, with 19 bases between. CDR1 is SEHNR, CDR2 FQNEAQ, per germline (reference sequence). CDR3 size: 15 residues. The CDR3 sequence is CASSPGLHVKDEQYF. The CDR3, as DNA: TGTGCCAGCAGCCCGGGACTTCATGTCAAGGACGAGCAGTACTTC.

The J gene is TRBJ2-1, the V gene TRBV11-2; 9 bases are a match to TRBD1. CDR3 length: 18 amino acids. The germline CDR1 and CDR2 sequences are SGHAT and FQNNGV. The J segment lost 8 bases and the V segment lost 0 bases, leaving 14 bases of the junction unmatched. CDR3 amino acids: CASSLEYIYGQGMYEQFF. The CDR3 nucleotides read TGTGCCAGCAGCTTAGAATACATTTACGGACAGGGGATGTATGAGCAGTTCTTC.

The chain carries TRBV4-2 and TRBJ2-5, with a possible D match to TRBD1 (5 bases). Trimming stripped 1 base from V and 3 bases from J, with 6 bases between. Germline V gene sequence: CDR1 LGHNA, CDR2 YNFKEQ. This CDR3 region has 13 residues. The CDR3 sequence is CASSQVGEETQYF. The CDR3 DNA sequence: TGTGCCAGCAGCCAAGTAGGGGAAGAGACCCAGTACTTC.

The V gene is TRBV25-1, the J gene TRBJ2-7; D is unresolved. V lost 3 bases to trimming and J lost 7 bases, with 7 bases between them. Germline CDR1 reads MGHDK; CDR2 reads SYGVNS. This CDR3 has 11 amino acids. The CDR3 reads CASSDLREQYF. In DNA form, the CDR3 reads TGTGCCAGCAGTGATCTAAGAGAGCAGTACTTC.

This clone was detected only once. The chain links TRBV6-6 to TRBJ2-5; tentative D call: TRBD1 (5 bases). The CDR3 is made up of 14 amino acids. The V and J ends lost 0 bases and 5 bases respectively, with 10 bases between them. The V gene's germline CDR1 is MNHNY and CDR2 SVGAGI (reference sequence). The CDR3 DNA reads TGTGCCAGCAGTTACTCCCAGGGTAGTGAGACCCAGTACTTC. It encodes CASSYSQGSETQYF.

V and J are TRBV6-6 and TRBJ2-3; 9 nucleotides align to TRBD1. This CDR3 region has 15 residues. V shed 3 bases and J 10 bases; nucleotides not matched to a gene: 11. Per germline, CDR1 MNHNY and CDR2 SVGAGI (reference sequence). CDR3 sequence reads: CASSYGTGSRFAQYF. In nucleotides, the CDR3 is TGTGCCAGCAGTTATGGGACAGGGTCAAGGTTTGCGCAGTATTTT.

The chain couples TRBV4-1 to TRBJ2-1, with a weak D call TRBD2 (6 bases). Germline CDR1 reads MGHRA; CDR2 reads YSYEKL. The length of the CDR3 is 15 residues. The V gene lost 5 bases and the J gene lost 6 bases, with 17 bases spanning the gap. Written as DNA, the CDR3 is TGCGCCAGCAGCTACTCCTCGGGGACTCCCAATGAGCAGTTCTTC. It specifies CASSYSSGTPNEQFF.

The rearrangement uses TRBV13 and TRBJ2-5; weak D call: TRBD1 (8 bases). Looked up from germline, CDR1 is PRHDT and CDR2 is FYEKMQ (reference sequence). The CDR3 runs 16 residues. V lost 5 bases and J lost 4, with 20 bases in between. The CDR3 reads CASSTETGEGPETQYF. CDR3 nucleotides: TGTGCCAGCAGCACAGAGACAGGGGAGGGCCCAGAGACCCAGTACTTC.

This clone showed up just a few times. V and J are TRBV4-2 and TRBJ2-7, with TRBD1 as a possible D gene (6 bases). With 0 bases removed from V and 6 bases from J, the gap between germline ends came to 15 bases. The germline gives CDR1 LGHNA, CDR2 YNFKEQ. This CDR3 region has 15 residues. The CDR3 protein is CASSQEGQGPGEQYF. The CDR3 bases are TGTGCCAGCAGCCAAGAGGGGCAGGGGCCTGGCGAGCAGTACTTC.

This sequence joins TRBV7-2 and TRBJ1-1; D might be TRBD1 (6 bases). CDR1 is SGHTA and CDR2 is FQGNSA in the germline V gene. The CDR3 has 15 residues. The V and J ends lost 2 bases and 5 bases respectively, with 15 bases between them. CDR3: CASSLILAQGTEAFF. The CDR3 bases are TGTGCCAGCAGCTTAATACTGGCGCAGGGGACTGAAGCTTTCTTT.

V and J are TRBV30 and TRBJ2-7, with no clear D. Trimming stripped 5 bases from V and 3 bases from J, with 8 bases between. Looked up from germline, CDR1 is GTSNPN and CDR2 is SVGIG (reference sequence). This CDR3 region has 11 residues. The CDR3 nucleotides are TGTGCCTGGGAGAGCGACTACGAGCAGTACTTC. It codes for CAWESDYEQYF. The complete variable domain, with remaining parts taken from reference TRBV30 and TRBJ2-7, reads SQTIHQWPATLVQPVGSPLSLECTVEGTSNPNLYWYRQAAGRGLQLLFYSVGIGQISSEVPQNLSASRPQDRQFILSSKKLLLSDSGFYLCAWESDYEQYFGPGTRLTVT.

V gene TRBV4-1 combines with J gene TRBJ1-1; TRBD1 might be the D (6 bases). CDR1 is MGHRA and CDR2 is YSYEKL in the germline V gene. Trimming took off 4 bases at V and 4 bases at J, with 13 bases between the two ends. This CDR3 is built from 14 residues. The CDR3 here is CASSPQGGSTEAFF. The CDR3 coding sequence is TGCGCCAGCAGCCCACAGGGTGGTAGCACTGAAGCTTTCTTT.

The chain is built from TRBV21-1 and TRBJ1-5; TRBD1 reflects the table's D call only, with no check against the DNA. TRBV21-1 is noted as a pseudogene. The CDR3 loop spans 16 amino acids. The CDR3 DNA reads TGTGCCAGCAGCAAATGGGGGCAGGGCCAAAATCAGCCCCAGCATTTT. It specifies CASSKWGQGQNQPQHF.

The chain has TRBV13 and TRBJ2-1; 9 positions match TRBD2. The CDR3 spans 15 residues. The V gene's germline CDR1 is PRHDT and CDR2 FYEKMQ (reference sequence). Trimming removed 7 bases from V and 4 bases from J; junction bases left unmatched: 8. CDR3 DNA sequence: TGTGCCAGCACCCTGGGCGGGAGGGGGTACAATGAGCAGTTCTTC. The encoded protein is CASTLGGRGYNEQFF.

This clone has just one count. The chain joins TRBV28 to TRBJ2-2; D is uncertain. CDR1 is MDHEN and CDR2 is SYDVKM in the germline V gene. The CDR3 totals 9 residues. CDR3 DNA sequence: TGTACTTCTGCCGGGGAGCTGTTTTTT. Amino acids: CTSAGELFF.

Only a few counts were recorded for this clone. The chain has TRBV19 and TRBJ1-1; TRBD1 matches at 10 bases. J lost 5 bases, V lost 4 bases, and 4 bases had no gene match. Germline assignment: CDR1 LNHDA and CDR2 SQIVND (reference sequence). CDR3 length equals 14 residues. The CDR3 bases are TGTGCCAGTAGTAGACAGGGGGCCTCTACTGAAGCTTTCTTT. As protein: CASSRQGASTEAFF.

This rearrangement joins TRBV7-2 to TRBJ2-3; D ambiguous. The CDR3 is 15 residues long. CDR1 and CDR2 from the germline V gene are SGHTA and FQGNSA. The V gene lost 0 bases and the J gene lost 2 bases, with 9 bases spanning the gap. The CDR3 spells CASSLATGYTDTQYF. CDR3 sequence (DNA): TGTGCCAGCAGCTTAGCGACCGGGTACACAGATACGCAGTATTTT.

The V gene is TRBV5-1, the J gene TRBJ2-1, with 7 bases aligning to TRBD2. V shed 4 bases and J 6 bases; nucleotides not matched to a gene: 10. The CDR3 spans 15 residues. From germline, CDR1 is SGHRS and CDR2 YFSETQ. CDR3 sequence: CASSTSTSPVNEQFF. CDR3 sequence (DNA): TGCGCCAGCAGCACATCGACTAGCCCGGTCAATGAGCAGTTCTTC.

This clone appeared a single time. The J gene is TRBJ2-1, the V gene TRBV7-8; D gene unclear. Per the germline V gene, CDR1 is SGHVS and CDR2 is FQNEAQ. The CDR3 extends over 13 amino acids. V lost 1 base and J lost 9, with 10 bases in between. CDR3 bases: TGTGCCAGCAGCTTAGGTCTAACCGGTGAGCAGTTCTTC. It specifies CASSLGLTGEQFF.

The chain links TRBV5-8 to TRBJ2-1, with TRBD2 matching over 9 bases. Per germline, CDR1 SGHTS and CDR2 YDEGEE. CDR3 length: 17 amino acids. The V gene end was trimmed by 2 bases and the J gene end by 3 bases; junction bases not matched to a gene: 9. As DNA, the CDR3 is TGTGCCAGCAGCTTTACCCGGACTAGCGATAACTACAATGAGCAGTTCTTC. It is translated as CASSFTRTSDNYNEQFF.

The V and J genes are TRBV5-6 and TRBJ1-4; no clear D gene. The CDR3 runs to 13 residues. Per the germline V gene, CDR1 is SGHDT and CDR2 is YYEEEE. V dropped 1 base and J dropped 8 bases, with 9 bases sitting between them. CDR3 bases: TGTGCCAGCAGCTTGAGCGAGACGGAAAAACTGTTTTTT. It translates to CASSLSETEKLFF.

The CDR3 region has the DNA TGTGCCAGCAGCCCTTCCTACGAGCAGTACTTC. Protein sequence: CASSPSYEQYF. This rearrangement joins TRBV2 to TRBJ2-7; D not resolved. V lost 6 bases and J lost 1, with 4 bases in between. Per germline, CDR1 SNHLY and CDR2 FYNNEI. The CDR3 has 11 amino acids.